The rows below give T cell receptor beta chains drawn from one sample of a study of graft-versus-host responses after intestinal transplantation. Sequencing used immunoSEQ multiplex PCR; TCRdb keeps in-frame clones, though not all of them. The data hold roughly 40,000 clones, with about 90% observed a single time. This material consisted of PBMCs, taken 267 days after transplant. These receptors originate from a human patient who received an intestinal transplant, so some T cells may come from the graft donor. The CDR3 runs from the conserved cysteine through the conserved F or W. Fields, in order: clone size, D gene, CDR3 length, V gene, J gene, CDR3 protein, CDR3 DNA. A D gene is named only where the DNA matches it firmly. The size of a clone is reported for some rows only, either as once, few or many, or as a class for expanded clones.

>once|TRBD1|17|TRBV13|TRBJ1-1
CASSPGGTGVRNTEAFF
TGTGCCAGCAGCCCAGGAGGGACAGGGGTTCGGAACACTGAAGCTTTCTTT
>.|.|16|TRBV19|TRBJ2-2
CASSTPWTADTGELFF
TGTGCCAGTAGTACACCGTGGACGGCCGACACCGGGGAGCTGTTTTTT
>.|.|17|TRBV18|TRBJ1-5
CASSPRPLGYSNQPQHF
TGTGCCAGCTCACCCCGGCCGTTGGGCTATAGCAATCAGCCCCAGCATTTT
>.|.|13|TRBV10-2|TRBJ1-2
CASSEGAGNGYTF
TGCGCCAGCAGTGAGGGGGCAGGGAACGGCTACACCTTC
>.|.|15|TRBV27|TRBJ1-2
CASSLVRGGVYGYTF
TGTGCCAGCAGTTTGGTTCGGGGAGGAGTCTATGGCTACACCTTC
>.|TRBD1|12|TRBV7-9|TRBJ2-7
CASSLTGDEQYF
TGTGCCAGCAGCTTAACAGGGGACGAGCAGTACTTC
>.|.|13|TRBV6-9|TRBJ1-1
CASSSPLGTEAFF
TGTGCCAGCAGTTCACCTTTGGGGACTGAAGCTTTCTTT
>.|TRBD1|15|TRBV12-5|TRBJ1-6
CASGRGTGWSSPLHF
TGTGCTAGTGGGAGGGGGACAGGTTGGAGTTCACCCCTCCACTTT
>.|TRBD1|13|TRBV25-1|TRBJ1-1
CASIGQGGTEAFF
TGTGCCAGCATTGGACAGGGAGGGACTGAAGCTTTCTTT
>.|.|17|TRBV30|TRBJ2-6
CAWSVLRGPAGANVLTF
TGTGCCTGGAGTGTACTAAGGGGTCCAGCTGGGGCCAACGTCCTGACTTTC
>.|.|14|TRBV18|TRBJ2-7
CASSPRPGENEQYF
TGTGCCAGCTCACCACGGCCGGGGGAGAACGAGCAGTACTTC
>.|.|15|TRBV19|TRBJ2-1
CASSIRGQAVNEQFF
TGTGCCAGTAGTATAAGAGGTCAGGCCGTCAATGAGCAGTTCTTC
>.|.|14|TRBV14|TRBJ1-2
CASSASTGAYGYTF
TGTGCCAGCAGCGCCTCGACGGGAGCCTATGGCTACACCTTC
>.|.|13|TRBV27|TRBJ1-2
CASSLGGIEGYTF
TGTGCCAGCAGTTTAGGGGGTATAGAAGGCTACACCTTC
>.|.|15|TRBV27|TRBJ2-3
CASSTRKASTDTQYF
TGTGCCAGCAGTACTCGGAAGGCTAGCACAGATACGCAGTATTTT
>.|TRBD2|16|TRBV7-9|TRBJ2-7
CASSLQAGGLSHEQYF
TGTGCCAGCAGCTTACAGGCGGGGGGCCTCTCCCACGAGCAGTACTTC
>.|.|19|TRBV9|TRBJ1-1
CASSARWGEEGTRDTEAFF
TGTGCCAGCAGCGCCCGCTGGGGGGAAGAGGGCACGAGGGACACTGAAGCTTTCTTT
>.|TRBD1|16|TRBV6-4|TRBJ2-6
CASSDSGGAGANVLTF
TGTGCCAGCAGTGACTCAGGGGGCGCTGGGGCCAACGTCCTGACTTTC
>.|.|14|TRBV5-1|TRBJ1-1
CASSLEQGKGEAFF
TGCGCCAGCAGCTTGGAACAGGGTAAAGGGGAAGCTTTCTTT
>.|.|14|TRBV27|TRBJ2-7
CASRRWVQGYEQYF
TGTGCCAGCAGGAGGTGGGTCCAGGGCTACGAGCAGTACTTC
>.|.|14|TRBV6-5|TRBJ2-7
CASSSPFKSYEQYF
TGTGCCAGCAGCTCTCCGTTCAAGTCCTACGAGCAGTACTTC
>.|TRBD1|17|TRBV7-3|TRBJ2-2
CASSLYYRGSNTGELFF
TGTGCCAGCAGCTTATACTACAGGGGATCGAACACCGGGGAGCTGTTTTTT
>.|TRBD2|15|TRBV4-1|TRBJ2-5
CASSQVGTKQETQYF
TGCGCCAGCAGCCAAGTCGGGACTAAGCAAGAGACCCAGTACTTC
>.|.|14|TRBV7-2|TRBJ2-7
CASSLDSGRYEQYF
TGTGCCAGCAGCTTAGACTCAGGGAGGTACGAGCAGTACTTC
>.|.|13|TRBV25-1|TRBJ1-2
CASRNPLSNGYTF
TGTGCCAGCAGGAATCCCCTATCCAATGGCTACACCTTC
>once|TRBD2|15|TRBV4-1|TRBJ2-7
CASSQGGLAGYEQYF
TGCGCCAGCAGCCAAGGGGGACTAGCGGGCTACGAGCAGTACTTC
>once|.|13|TRBV5-6|TRBJ2-1
CASSPQGGNEQFF
TGTGCCAGCAGCCCACAAGGGGGCAATGAGCAGTTCTTC
>.|.|13|TRBV6-1|TRBJ2-7
CASSLDGTYEQYF
TGTGCCAGCAGTCTGGACGGAACCTACGAGCAGTACTTC
>.|.|17|TRBV9|TRBJ2-2
CASSVAAGTANTGELFF
TGTGCCAGCAGCGTCGCAGCCGGGACGGCGAACACCGGGGAACTGTTTTTT
>.|TRBD2|14|TRBV27|TRBJ2-7
CASSSSGGVYEQYF
TGTGCCAGCAGTTCGAGCGGGGGGGTCTACGAGCAGTACTTC
>.|.|13|TRBV6-5|TRBJ1-2
CASSYWPDYGYTF
TGTGCCAGCAGTTACTGGCCAGACTATGGCTACACCTTC
>.|TRBD1|15|TRBV6-5|TRBJ1-4
CASSRIAVTGVKLFF
TGTGCCAGCAGTCGCATCGCTGTGACAGGGGTAAAACTGTTTTTT
>.|.|12|TRBV29-1|TRBJ1-1
CSVDDRNTEAFF
TGCAGCGTTGATGACAGGAACACTGAAGCTTTCTTT
>.|.|12|TRBV29-1|TRBJ1-2
CSGQDRDYGYTF
TGCAGCGGGCAGGACAGAGACTATGGCTACACCTTC
>.|.|11|TRBV2|TRBJ1-2
CASRDAHGYTF
TGTGCCAGCAGGGATGCTCATGGCTACACCTTC
>.|.|12|TRBV6-5|TRBJ1-1
CAGSKPNTEAFF
TGTGCCGGGTCAAAGCCGAACACTGAAGCTTTCTTT
>.|.|13|TRBV2|TRBJ1-5
CASQVRPRQPQHF
TGTGCCAGCCAAGTCCGCCCGCGGCAGCCCCAGCATTTT
>.|TRBD2|21|TRBV7-6|TRBJ2-1
CASSPTVLAGGPKSSYNEQFF
TGTGCCAGCAGCCCGACAGTACTAGCGGGGGGGCCCAAAAGCTCCTACAATGAGCAGTTCTTC
>.|.|15|TRBV4-1|TRBJ2-7
CASSQTPTPTYEQYF
TGCGCCAGCAGCCAAACCCCGACACCTACCTACGAGCAGTACTTC
>.|.|15|TRBV4-1|TRBJ1-5
CASSQEKGGNQPQHF
TGCGCCAGCAGCCAAGAGAAGGGTGGCAATCAGCCCCAGCATTTT
>.|TRBD2|17|TRBV5-4|TRBJ2-1
CASRRTSGARSYNEQFF
TGTGCCAGCAGACGGACTAGCGGGGCCCGCTCCTACAATGAGCAGTTCTTC
>.|TRBD1|14|TRBV30|TRBJ1-6
CAWSGPGGSSPLHF
TGTGCCTGGAGTGGGCCAGGGGGAAGTTCACCCCTCCACTTT
>.|.|14|TRBV6-5|TRBJ1-2
CASVKGLGEYGYTF
TGTGCCAGCGTGAAGGGGTTGGGGGAATATGGCTACACCTTC
>.|TRBD1|16|TRBV27|TRBJ2-6
CASTRQGDYGANVLTF
TGTGCCAGCACTAGACAGGGGGATTATGGGGCCAACGTCCTGACTTTC
>few|.|11|TRBV6-1|TRBJ1-1
CASSEVRSTFF
TGTGCCAGCAGTGAAGTTAGGTCAACTTTCTTT
>.|.|17|TRBV5-1|TRBJ1-6
CASSETPNRALGSPLHF
TGCGCCAGCAGCGAAACGCCGAATCGTGCGTTAGGTTCACCCCTCCACTTT